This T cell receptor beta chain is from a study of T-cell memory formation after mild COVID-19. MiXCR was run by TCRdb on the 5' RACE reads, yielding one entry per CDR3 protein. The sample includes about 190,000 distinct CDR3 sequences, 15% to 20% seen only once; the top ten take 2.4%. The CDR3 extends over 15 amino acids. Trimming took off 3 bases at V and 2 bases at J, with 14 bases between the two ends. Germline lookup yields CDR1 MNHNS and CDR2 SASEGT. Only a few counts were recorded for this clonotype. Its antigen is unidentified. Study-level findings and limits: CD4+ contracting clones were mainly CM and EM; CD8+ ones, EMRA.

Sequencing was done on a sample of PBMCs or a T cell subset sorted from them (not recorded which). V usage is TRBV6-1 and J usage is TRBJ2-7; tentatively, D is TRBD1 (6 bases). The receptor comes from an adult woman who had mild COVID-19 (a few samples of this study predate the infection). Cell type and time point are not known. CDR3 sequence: CASSDMGHTTYEQYF. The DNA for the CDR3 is TGTGCCAGCAGTGATATGGGACATACCACCTACGAGCAGTACTTC.